The clone carrying this TCR beta chain was counted many times. Its target is not known. This record belongs to a study of CD8 T cells in ankylosing spondylitis. Researchers built TCR beta libraries using quantitative 5'-RACE with molecular barcodes. TCRdb redid the calling of the 5' RACE reads with MiXCR, one entry per CDR3 protein. The sample consists of some 840,000 distinct CDR3 sequences, 10% to 15% of them appearing once. Losses at the gene ends were 0 bases for V and 4 bases for J; bases not matched to a gene: 1. The CDR3 consists of 15 residues. Germline-derived CDR1 and CDR2 are SGHRS and YFSETQ. Findings and caveats of the study: CD8+ by phenotype, disease-linked clones were relatively rare in peripheral blood. Researchers reportedly found disease-linked clones significantly enriched in matched ankylosing spondylitis synovial fluid. In ankylosing spondylitis blood, a motif of several highly homologous TCR beta variants appeared characteristic.

The source material was blood, either unsorted or a sorted T cell fraction (not recorded which). This TCR derives from a male donor with ankylosing spondylitis. The chain uses TRBV5-1 and TRBJ1-5; 10 bases map to TRBD1. The CDR3, as DNA: TGCGCCAGCAGCTTGGCGGGACAGGGGAATCAGCCCCAGCATTTT. Translation gives CASSLAGQGNQPQHF.